The clone carrying this T cell receptor (beta chain) was seen repeatedly, ten times or more. The antigen is not known. Patients were excluded for uncontrolled infection, other autoimmune disease, pregnancy or lactation. The sample is drawn from a study of T cells in Graves' hyperthyroidism and ophthalmopathy. Study-wide background: The blood sample was taken at first diagnosis, before treatment began.

RNA transcripts provided the source from which TCR beta CDR3 regions were amplified. A first-round RT-PCR of the TCR CDR3 used the HTBI primer set. Via MiXCR, TCRdb re-called the multiplex PCR reads, giving one row per CDR3 protein. In the table there are under 550,000 distinct CDR3 sequences, roughly 13% of which are singletons. The germline gives CDR1 GTSNPN, CDR2 SVGIG (reference sequence). V gave up 3 bases and J gave up 4 bases, with 15 bases separating them. This CDR3 has 14 amino acids. The study's findings and limits: Patients with ophthalmopathy were separated from those with stable hyperthyroidism by a 13 V-J model. Most thyroid clonotypes expanded above 0.001 were also detected in blood.

This TCR was recovered from a woman under 30 with Graves' hyperthyroidism. The chain joins TRBV30 to TRBJ1-2; TRBD1 is a possible D gene (5 bases). Input material: blood. The CDR3 nucleotides are TGTGCCTGGAGAAACTACGGGACTTCCTATGGCTACACCTTC. As protein: CAWRNYGTSYGYTF.